Listed below are T cell receptor beta chains from one sample, sequenced in a study of PD-L1 blockade in urothelial cancer. Repertoires were generated with immunoSEQ multiplex PCR, while TCRdb's copy carries only in-frame clones and drops some. This table has approximately 90,000 clones, approximately 81% appearing once. The sequencing used PBMCs, collected around atezolizumab (anti-PD-L1) treatment. The receptors here all came from a man aged 55 to 70 with urothelial cancer. CDR3s include the opening cysteine and the closing phenylalanine or tryptophan. Fields, in order: D gene, V gene, CDR3 protein. D genes are given only for firm matches.

>TRBD2|TRBV11-3
CASSPSGRSREQYF
>TRBD1|TRBV5-1
CASSGSGTGFVGELFF
>.|TRBV28
CASSLMTTQYEQYF
>.|TRBV6-1
CATARAQGTGELFF
>TRBD2|TRBV7-2
CASNRLAGDGTDTQYF
>.|TRBV2
CASRILRGWGSDEQFF
>.|TRBV18
CASSPPVYAGVSYEQYF
>.|TRBV2
CASSSRGGNQPQHF
>.|TRBV27
CASSLIARNEKLFF
>TRBD2|TRBV7-2
CASSLQAPGLAGPNEQFF
>.|TRBV15
CATSSQRGSSYEQYF
>TRBD1|TRBV18
CASSSSGTGGTGYTF
>TRBD2|TRBV19
CASRRASGSTDTQYF
>TRBD2|TRBV11-3
CASSSGLAGGTGELFF
>.|TRBV6-6
CASSPLSNTGELFF
>TRBD1|TRBV30
CAWSTGGLNEKLFF
>.|TRBV9
CASSVVGQNNEQFF
>TRBD2|TRBV6-1
CASSPIRGGQYF
>.|TRBV4-2
CASSQDLNSPGELFF
>.|TRBV7-9
CASSFRTGRTSGNTIYF
>TRBD2|TRBV19
CASSEAGVSTDTQYF
>.|TRBV30
CAWSRGGDQPQHF
>TRBD2|TRBV7-2
CASSLEGLAKETQYF
>.|TRBV6-1
CASSPGEETQYF
>.|TRBV4-3
CASSQESRANQPQHF